Listed below are T cell receptor beta chains from one sample, sequenced in a study of tumor and adjacent non-tumor tissue in lung cancer. TCRdb reprocessed the multiplex PCR reads with MiXCR, giving one entry per CDR3 protein. The sample has under 80,000 distinct CDR3 sequences, around 80% seen once. Material for sequencing was distant non-tumor lung tissue. The source of these receptors is a man aged 55 to 70 with non-small cell lung cancer. The CDR3 runs from the conserved cysteine through the conserved F or W. The D gene is left open where the match is weak. Size is omitted from some rows. Given values are once, few, many or a class for expanded clones.

V: TRBV29-1
size: many
J: TRBJ2-3
D: .
DNA: TGCAGCGCTCACCACCCGACAGGGACTAACACAGATACGCAGTATTTT
CDR3: CSAHHPTGTNTDTQYF

V: TRBV20-1
size: .
J: TRBJ2-7
D: .
DNA: TGCAATGCTACAGGGACTTGCGGGAGATTCGACGAGCAGTACTTC
CDR3: CNATGTCGRFDEQYF

V: TRBV11-1
size: .
J: TRBJ2-1
D: .
DNA: TGTGCTACGTCCCATGTCAACAATGAGCAGTTCTTC
CDR3: CATSHVNNEQFF

V: TRBV29-1
size: .
J: TRBJ2-1
D: TRBD2
DNA: TGCAACGTTGAAGGGCCTAGCGGGAGGGGATGTGAGCAGTTCTTC
CDR3: CNVEGPSGRGCEQFF

V: TRBV6-1
size: once
J: TRBJ2-7
D: .
DNA: TGTGCCAGCAGCCTATTCTACGAGCAGTACTTC
CDR3: CASSLFYEQYF

V: TRBV4-2
size: .
J: TRBJ2-7
D: TRBD1
DNA: TGCGCCAGCAGCCTGACAGGGGGTAAGGACGAGCAGTACTTC
CDR3: CASSLTGGKDEQYF

V: TRBV5-5
size: .
J: TRBJ2-2
D: TRBD2
DNA: TGTGTCAGCAGCTTGGCTAGCGGAGCCCCGAACACCGGGGAGCTGTTTTTT
CDR3: CVSSLASGAPNTGELFF

V: TRBV11-2
size: few
J: TRBJ2-7
D: .
DNA: TGTGCCAGCAGCTTGGTCGGACAGAACGAGCAGTACTTC
CDR3: CASSLVGQNEQYF

V: TRBV19
size: .
J: TRBJ2-6
D: TRBD1
DNA: TGTGCCAGTAGTGGACAGGGGGCCGGGGCCAACGTCCCGACTTTC
CDR3: CASSGQGAGANVPTF

V: TRBV29-1
size: .
J: TRBJ2-5
D: .
DNA: TGCGCCGTTGAAACAAGTGTACAAGAGACCCAGAACTTC
CDR3: CAVETSVQETQNF

V: TRBV29-1
size: .
J: TRBJ1-2
D: .
DNA: TGCAGCTTTAAGGAGAGGGGCGGCCACACCTTT
CDR3: CSFKERGGHTF

V: TRBV6-1
size: .
J: TRBJ2-3
D: .
DNA: TGTGTCATCAGTGAGAGTGGCGGGAATACGGATACGCAGTATTTT
CDR3: CVISESGGNTDTQYF

V: TRBV20-1
size: few
J: TRBJ1-5
D: .
DNA: TGCAGTACTAGCACAGGGTTAGATCAGCCCCAGCATTTT
CDR3: CSTSTGLDQPQHF

V: TRBV4-1
size: .
J: TRBJ1-2
D: .
DNA: TGCGCCAGCAGCGTTGACCGGGACAACCTCTATTGCTACACCTTC
CDR3: CASSVDRDNLYCYTF

V: TRBV6-5
size: .
J: TRBJ2-2
D: .
DNA: TGTGCCAGCAGCCCAGGGGACATGGGGGAGCTGTTTTTT
CDR3: CASSPGDMGELFF

V: TRBV4-1
size: .
J: TRBJ2-4
D: .
DNA: TGTGCCAGCAGCCAAGAGCATGAGTCAGGCAACATTCAGTACTTC
CDR3: CASSQEHESGNIQYF

V: TRBV13
size: .
J: TRBJ2-7
D: TRBD1
DNA: TGTGCCAGCAGCTCCGATGTACAGGGGGGATCCTGCGAGCAGTACTTC
CDR3: CASSSDVQGGSCEQYF

V: TRBV29-1
size: .
J: TRBJ2-7
D: .
DNA: TGCAGCGCTCTAGAACGCGGTAAGAAGTACTTC
CDR3: CSALERGKKYF

V: TRBV29-1
size: few
J: TRBJ2-3
D: TRBD1
DNA: TGCATCGCCCAGACAGGGGCGGGTAGCACAGATACTCAGTATTTT
CDR3: CIAQTGAGSTDTQYF

V: TRBV12-3/TRBV12-4
size: .
J: TRBJ1-5
D: .
DNA: TGTGCCAGCAGCCCGCCGGCCAGATATAGCAATCAGCCCCGGCATTTT
CDR3: CASSPPARYSNQPRHF

V: TRBV7-8
size: .
J: TRBJ1-2
D: .
DNA: TGTGCCAGGAGCCTGACCCCGGCGACGATCGGCTACACCTTC
CDR3: CARSLTPATIGYTF

V: TRBV2
size: .
J: TRBJ2-3
D: .
DNA: TGTGCCAGCAGTAGCGGCCTTCCCGATATGCAGTATTTT
CDR3: CASSSGLPDMQYF

V: TRBV4-1
size: .
J: TRBJ2-7
D: .
DNA: TGCGCCGACAGCCAAGAGACAGGTTACTACGAGCAGTACTTC
CDR3: CADSQETGYYEQYF

V: TRBV6-5
size: .
J: TRBJ2-1
D: .
DNA: TGTGCCAGCAGTTACACGTGCGGGATTCACTATGAGCACTTCTTC
CDR3: CASSYTCGIHYEHFF

V: TRBV29-1
size: .
J: TRBJ2-1
D: .
DNA: TGCAGCCTTGAAGACACGGGGGAGCAGCTCTTC
CDR3: CSLEDTGEQLF